The 19 T cell receptor beta chains listed next were all sequenced from one sample in a study of post-analysis software for immune sequencing data (dated by TCRdb to the mid-2010s). Overall study outcomes, separate from this receptor: Four or five TRBV segments, including TRBV5-6, TRBV5-1 and TRBV20-1, were significantly more frequent in patients than controls.

Library prep was done by PCR. The instrument given in TCRdb is Illumina HiSeq 2500. To reduce PCR and sequencing biases, unique molecular identifiers were incorporated into the TCR beta cDNA libraries. Clones were called with MiXCR by TCRdb after fastp trimmed the public reads at Q25, and only in-frame beta chains were retained. Rows are combined by CDR3 protein, so each entry shows the most common genes and DNA. The sample table lists hundreds of thousands of distinct CDR3 sequences, around 64% of them with a count of one. The ten biggest clones cover approximately 10% of the sample. Antigens of these TCRs are unknown. Material for sequencing was blood. The receptor set was obtained from a girl aged 2-9 years with multiple sclerosis.

The chain links TRBV5-6 to TRBJ2-1; 7 bases agree with TRBD2. The ends lost 0 bases at V and 5 bases at J; junction bases unmatched: 5. Germline V gene data show CDR1 as SGHDT and CDR2 as YYEEEE. The CDR3 runs 15 residues. The CDR3 DNA is TGTGCCAGCAGCTTGGGGCTAGCGGACCACAATGAGCAGTTCTTC. It is translated as CASSLGLADHNEQFF.

About this clonotype itself: One end of the junction fails to match germline, which may point to a read error. The chain employs TRBV12-3 or TRBV12-4 and TRBJ2-3; 13 bases are a match to TRBD2. The CDR3 length is 19 residues. CDR3 in DNA: TGTGCCAGCAGTCTGAGGACTAGCGGGGGATCGGGGAGAGCAGATACGGAGTATTTT. Encoded protein: CASSLRTSGGSGRADTEYF.

This chain links TRBV7-8 with TRBJ2-2; 9 positions agree with TRBD1. V dropped 1 base and J dropped 2; count of bases not matched to a gene: 11. CDR3 length equals 19 residues. CDR1 is SGHVS, CDR2 FQNEAQ, per germline. CDR3 DNA: TGTGCCAGCAGCTTAGAATCCCTCTTACAGGGGGCCAACACCGGGGAGCTGTTTTTT. Translated: CASSLESLLQGANTGELFF.

The sample holds many counts of this clonotype. Mismatch with germline at one junction end may stem from a read error. V and J are TRBV7-2 and TRBJ2-3; 15 positions match TRBD2. CDR3 size: 15 residues. Germline CDR1 reads SGHTA; CDR2 reads FQGNSA. This chain's CDR3 is CASSLGLAGGDTQYF. The CDR3 DNA reads as TGTGCCAGCAGTTTAGGACTAGCGGGAGGGGATACGCAGTATTTT.

The chain carries TRBV12-3 or TRBV12-4 and TRBJ1-2, with D perhaps TRBD1 (5 bases). V shed 7 bases and J shed 4 bases, with 25 bases lying between them. This CDR3 spans 17 amino acids. The CDR3 here is CASNFSPGEGQGYGYTF. The CDR3 DNA reads as TGTGCCAGCAACTTTTCGCCGGGGGAAGGTCAGGGCTATGGCTACACCTTC.

The J gene is TRBJ2-4, the V gene TRBV28, with 10 bases lining up with TRBD1. CDR1 MDHEN and CDR2 SYDVKM come from the germline V gene. The length of the CDR3 is 15 residues. J lost 8 bases, V lost 5 bases, and 9 bases had no gene match. For the CDR3, the DNA is TGTGCCAGCAGTGACCTCGGGACAGGGGAGGACATTCAGTACTTC. Translating gives CASSDLGTGEDIQYF.

V is TRBV7-9 and J is TRBJ2-7, with TRBD1 identical over 9 bases. J lost 4 bases, V lost 5 bases, and 15 bases had no gene match. The CDR3 is 17 amino acids. CDR1 and CDR2 from the germline V gene are SEHNR and FQNEAQ (reference sequence). Here the CDR3 DNA reads TGTGCCAGCAGCACAACAAGCAGGACAGGGGTTGTTTACGAGCAGTACTTC. It yields the protein CASSTTSRTGVVYEQYF.

The chain combines TRBV10-3 with TRBJ2-5; D possibly uses TRBD1 or TRBD2 (5 bases each). CDR1 ENHRY and CDR2 SYGVKD come from the germline V gene. The CDR3 sequence is 14 residues long. The germline V and J ends were trimmed by 6 bases and 1 base, with 12 bases remaining between them. The DNA for the CDR3 is TGTGCCATCAGCCCGGGACGGCTCCAAGAGACCCAGTACTTC. This encodes CAISPGRLQETQYF.

CDR3 nucleotides: TGTGCCAGCAGTTTACAGGGGGCGGGGGCCAAAAACATTCAGTACTTC. Its protein product is CASSLQGAGAKNIQYF. The rearrangement uses TRBV28 and TRBJ2-7, with 8 bases aligning to TRBD1. The end of the DNA aligns better with TRBJ2-4, so the J call may be wrong. The CDR3 is 16 amino acids. Germline V gives CDR1 MDHEN, CDR2 SYDVKM.

J is TRBJ2-5 and V is TRBV5-1, with TRBD2 as a possible D gene (6 bases). The CDR3 totals 15 residues. From germline, CDR1 is SGHRS and CDR2 YFSETQ. The V and J ends lost 3 bases and 7 bases respectively, with 19 bases between them. The CDR3 DNA sequence: TGCGCCAGCAGCTCGTCCGGGAGTTTGCTGGGGACCCAGTACTTC. This sequence encodes CASSSSGSLLGTQYF.

This clonotype was seen once. In nucleotides, the CDR3 is TGCAGTGCTTCTAGCCAGGGCAATGAGCAGTTCTTC. Amino acids: CSASSQGNEQFF. V is TRBV20-1 and J is TRBJ2-1; D possibly matches TRBD1 or TRBD2 (5 bases each). Trimming removed 5 bases from V and 6 bases from J, with 11 bases in between. Germline values: CDR1 DFQATT, CDR2 SNEGSKA (reference sequence). This CDR3 has 12 amino acids.

The rearrangement links TRBV12-3 or TRBV12-4 to TRBJ2-1; 7 positions agree with TRBD1. Losses at the gene ends were 2 bases for V and 8 bases for J; bases not matched to a gene: 9. CDR3 length: 15 amino acids. The CDR3 DNA reads as TGTGCCAGCAGTTTATCAGGGGGTGTTGTCGATGAGCAGTTCTTC. It specifies CASSLSGGVVDEQFF.

The chain uses TRBV20-1 and TRBJ2-1; 12 positions match TRBD2. CDR1 and CDR2 (germline): DFQATT, SNEGSKA (reference sequence). V gave up 6 bases and J gave up 8 bases; unmatched junction bases: 14. The CDR3 sequence is 16 residues long. CDR3 sequence (DNA): TGCAGTGCCGCCCGGGGGACTAGCGGGCAACTTCATGAGCAGTTCTTC. Its protein product is CSAARGTSGQLHEQFF.

V and J are TRBV10-1 and TRBJ2-1; D might be TRBD2 (5 bases). The CDR3 has 16 residues. V lost 3 bases and J 4 bases, leaving 16 bases between the germline ends. Germline assignment: CDR1 WNHNN and CDR2 SYGVQD (reference sequence). CDR3 coding DNA: TGCGCCAGCAGTGACGGGAAAGGAGGTAGTTACAATGAGCAGTTCTTC. Its protein is CASSDGKGGSYNEQFF.

The V call is TRBV15, the J call TRBJ2-1, with 7 bases fitting TRBD1. CDR1 is LNHNV and CDR2 is YYDKDF in the germline V gene (reference sequence). The CDR3 runs to 15 residues. Trimming at V came to 2 bases and at J to 5 bases, leaving 6 bases not matched to a gene. In DNA form, the CDR3 reads TGTGCCACCAGCAGATCCCGGGACAGCAACAATGAGCAGTTCTTC. Translated, it gives CATSRSRDSNNEQFF.

This clonotype was seen a few times. This sequence joins TRBV9 and TRBJ2-1; D is unresolved. Trimming left V 0 bases short and J 7 bases short, with 5 bases between. From germline, CDR1 is SGDLS and CDR2 YYNGEE. This CDR3 is built from 12 residues. The CDR3 DNA sequence: TGTGCCAGCAGCGTAGACAAGAATGAGCAGTTCTTC. Residues: CASSVDKNEQFF. Full variable domain (rest looked up from reference TRBV9 and TRBJ2-1): DSGVTQTPKHLITATGQRVTLRCSPRSGDLSVYWYQQSLDQGLQFLIQYYNGEERAKGNILERFSAQQFPDLHSELNLSSLELGDSALYFCASSVDKNEQFFGPGTRLTVL.

J is TRBJ2-3 and V is TRBV20-1; 9 positions agree with TRBD2. J was trimmed by 4 bases and V by 6 bases; bases with no gene match: 14. Germline values: CDR1 DFQATT, CDR2 SNEGSKA (reference sequence). The CDR3 spans 16 residues. DNA of the CDR3: TGCAGTGCACCGGCCCCCGCGGGAGGGCCCCCAGATACGCAGTATTTT. This codes for CSAPAPAGGPPDTQYF.

This chain uses TRBV20-1 with TRBJ2-4; TRBD2 might be the D (5 bases). V was pared by 1 base and J by 0 bases, with 13 bases between. CDR1 and CDR2 (germline): DFQATT, SNEGSKA (reference sequence). This CDR3 spans 16 amino acids. The CDR3 DNA follows: TGCAGTGCTAGAGCTGGACTCGAGCTAGCCAAAAACATTCAGTACTTC. Protein sequence: CSARAGLELAKNIQYF.

This clonotype is a singleton in its sample. J is TRBJ1-2 and V is TRBV21-1. TRBV21-1 has pseudogene status. The CDR3 runs 15 residues. CDR3 sequence (DNA): TGTGCCAGCAGCAAAGCGGTCAGCGCTAACTATGGCTACACCTTC. It is translated as CASSKAVSANYGYTF.